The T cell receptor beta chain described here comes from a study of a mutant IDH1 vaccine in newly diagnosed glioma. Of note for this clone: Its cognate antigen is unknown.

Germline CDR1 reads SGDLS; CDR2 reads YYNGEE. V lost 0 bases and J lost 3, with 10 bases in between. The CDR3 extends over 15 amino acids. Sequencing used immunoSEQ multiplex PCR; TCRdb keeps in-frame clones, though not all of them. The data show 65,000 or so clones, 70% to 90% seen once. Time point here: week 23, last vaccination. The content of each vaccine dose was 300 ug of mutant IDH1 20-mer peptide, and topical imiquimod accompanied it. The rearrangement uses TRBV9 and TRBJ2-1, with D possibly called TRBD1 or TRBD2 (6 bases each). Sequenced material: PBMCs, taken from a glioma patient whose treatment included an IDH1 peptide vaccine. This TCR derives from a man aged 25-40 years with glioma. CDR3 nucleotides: TGTGCCAGCAGCGTAGGCAGGGGACTCTACAATGAGCAGTTCTTC. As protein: CASSVGRGLYNEQFF.